Presented here are 18 T cell receptor beta chains from one specimen sequenced in a study of blood T cell repertoires in COVID-19. Measured with immunoSEQ multiplex PCR; TCRdb has only the in-frame clones, and not every one. This repertoire shows around 250,000 clones, approximately 92% found once; its top ten account for 3.5% to 5%. Sequencing was performed on peripheral blood. These receptors all stem from a woman in her forties who had recovered from COVID-19.

The J gene is TRBJ2-6, the V gene TRBV2, with no clear D. This CDR3 is 15 amino acids long. The germline V gene has CDR1 SNHLY and CDR2 FYNNEI. V was pared by 3 bases and J by 2 bases, with 8 bases between. The CDR3, as DNA: TGTGCCAGCAGTGATGAGGCTGCTGGGGCCAACGTCCTGACTTTC. This encodes CASSDEAAGANVLTF.

The V gene is TRBV4-2, the J gene TRBJ2-7, with a weak D call TRBD2 (5 bases). Germline values: CDR1 LGHNA, CDR2 YNFKEQ. The CDR3 has 9 amino acids. CDR3 nucleotides: TGTGCCAGCAGCCTACGGGGTAGCGTC. This gives the protein CASSLRGSV.

The chain carries TRBV19 and TRBJ1-4; a weak D match, TRBD1 (5 bases). The germline gives CDR1 LNHDA, CDR2 SQIVND (reference sequence). V dropped 4 bases and J dropped 7 bases, with 19 bases sitting between them. The CDR3 runs to 16 residues. The CDR3 loop is CASSRFSGEISEKLFF. CDR3 DNA sequence: TGTGCCAGTAGTAGATTTTCGGGGGAGATCAGTGAAAAACTGTTTTTT.

The table lists this clone with a count of one. The rearrangement links TRBV4-1 to TRBJ2-5; D is ambiguous. CDR3 size: 14 residues. Germline V gene lookup returns CDR1 MGHRA and CDR2 YSYEKL. V was pared by 0 bases and J by 0 bases, with 5 bases between. CDR3 protein: CASSQDLDQETQYF. The CDR3 DNA follows: TGCGCCAGCAGCCAAGATTTAGACCAAGAGACCCAGTACTTC.

The chain employs TRBV30 and TRBJ2-1; D not resolved. This CDR3 contains 12 residues. Germline V CDR1 and CDR2: GTSNPN, SVGIG (reference sequence). Trimming shortened V by 3 bases and J by 3 bases, and 6 bases separated the two germline ends. CDR3 protein: CAWSGVYNEQFF. DNA for the CDR3: TGTGCCTGGAGCGGAGTCTACAATGAGCAGTTCTTC. Complete variable domain (other parts from reference TRBV30 and TRBJ2-1): SQTIHQWPATLVQPVGSPLSLECTVEGTSNPNLYWYRQAAGRGLQLLFYSVGIGQISSEVPQNLSASRPQDRQFILSSKKLLLSDSGFYLCAWSGVYNEQFFGPGTRLTVL.

The chain employs TRBV5-1 and TRBJ1-2; tentative D call: TRBD1 (6 bases). Germline V gives CDR1 SGHRS, CDR2 YFSETQ. There are 15 residues in the CDR3. V dropped 3 bases and J dropped 5 bases, with 17 bases sitting between them. This chain's CDR3 is CASSSAFGGAYGYTF. The CDR3, as DNA: TGCGCCAGCAGCTCCGCGTTTGGGGGCGCTTATGGCTACACCTTC. Looking up the rest from reference TRBV5-1 and TRBJ1-2 gives the full variable domain: KAGVTQTPRYLIKTRGQQVTLSCSPISGHRSVSWYQQTPGQGLQFLFEYFSETQRNKGNFPGRFSGRQFSNSRSEMNVSTLELGDSALYLCASSSAFGGAYGYTFGSGTRLTVV.

V is TRBV10-3 and J is TRBJ2-1; D perhaps matches TRBD2 (5 bases). The CDR3 extends over 17 amino acids. The V and J ends lost 0 bases and 0 bases respectively, with 12 bases between them. Looked up from germline, CDR1 is ENHRY and CDR2 is SYGVKD. CDR3 DNA sequence: TGTGCCATCAGTGAGTCGGGTCACACTAGCTCCTACAATGAGCAGTTCTTC. Protein product: CAISESGHTSSYNEQFF.

V usage is TRBV6-5 and J usage is TRBJ2-3, with 8 bases fitting TRBD2. CDR3 length: 14 residues. The J segment lost 6 bases and the V segment lost 6 bases, leaving 8 bases of the junction unmatched. Germline CDR1 MNHEY, CDR2 SVGAGI. In nucleotides, the CDR3 is TGTGCCAGCAGCTCAGGACTAGCAACCGATACGCAGTATTTT. Translation: CASSSGLATDTQYF.

This rearrangement joins TRBV20-1 to TRBJ1-2; 7 bases agree with TRBD1. V was clipped by 4 bases and J by 8 bases; unmatched bases: 4. Germline V CDR1 and CDR2: DFQATT, SNEGSKA (reference sequence). CDR3 length: 11 amino acids. The CDR3 nucleotides are TGCAGTGCTATTCAGGGGGAGGGCTACACCTTC. Translation gives CSAIQGEGYTF.

This clone was seen once. This rearrangement joins TRBV25-1 to TRBJ1-6, with TRBD1 as a possible D gene (5 bases). This CDR3 comprises 15 residues. V was clipped by 6 bases and J by 10 bases, with 19 bases between them. Germline loops: CDR1 MGHDK, CDR2 SYGVNS. CDR3 residues: CASRDRQGLGSPLHF. DNA of the CDR3: TGTGCCAGCAGGGATCGGCAGGGCTTAGGATCACCCCTCCACTTT.

This clone was observed a few times. V usage is TRBV12-2 and J usage is TRBJ2-5; the table's D call, TRBD1, was not checked against the DNA. TRBV12-2 is a known pseudogene. The CDR3 contains 15 residues. CDR3 DNA sequence: TGTGCAAGTCGCTTTGGACAGGGAGAGGCGGAGACCCAGTACTTC. Translation: CASRFGQGEAETQYF.

This sequence joins TRBV7-6 and TRBJ2-6, with D maybe TRBD1 (6 bases). The CDR3 loop spans 18 amino acids. Germline-derived CDR1 and CDR2 are SGHVS and FNYEAQ. Trimming left V 4 bases short and J 0 bases short, with 16 bases between. The CDR3 region has the DNA TGTGCCAGCAGCTCCAAGGGACATTGGTCCTCTGGGGCCAACGTCCTGACTTTC. Encoded protein: CASSSKGHWSSGANVLTF. Using reference TRBV7-6 and TRBJ2-6 for the parts outside the CDR3, the full variable domain is GAGVSQSPRYKVTKRGQDVALRCDPISGHVSLYWYRQALGQGPEFLTYFNYEAQQDKSGLPNDRFSAERPEGSISTLTIQRTEQRDSAMYRCASSSKGHWSSGANVLTFGAGSRLTVL.

The chain couples TRBV4-2 to TRBJ2-5; perhaps TRBD2 as D (5 bases). CDR3 length: 15 amino acids. V lost 1 base and J 1 base, leaving 10 bases between the germline ends. The germline gives CDR1 LGHNA, CDR2 YNFKEQ. This chain's CDR3 is CASSQVERPQETQYF. The DNA of the CDR3 is TGTGCCAGCAGCCAAGTAGAGCGGCCCCAAGAGACCCAGTACTTC.

This clone has a single count. J is TRBJ2-7 and V is TRBV28; 7 positions agree with TRBD1. The CDR3 totals 13 residues. Germline trimming cut 5 bases from V and 2 bases from J; bases unmatched to any gene: 3. CDR1 MDHEN and CDR2 SYDVKM come from the germline V gene. The CDR3 protein is CASSQDRTYEQYF. DNA for the CDR3: TGTGCCAGCAGTCAGGACAGGACCTACGAGCAGTACTTC.

The chain employs TRBV7-2 and TRBJ1-3; tentative D call: TRBD1 (5 bases). Trimming took off 4 bases at V and 7 bases at J, with 14 bases between the two ends. CDR1 is SGHTA, CDR2 FQGNSA, per germline. The CDR3 is made up of 14 amino acids. CDR3 amino acids: CASSSQAPWNTIYF. The CDR3 DNA sequence: TGTGCCAGCAGCTCACAGGCTCCTTGGAACACCATATATTTT. The full variable domain, with the rest looked up from reference TRBV7-2 and TRBJ1-3, is GAGVSQSPSNKVTEKGKDVELRCDPISGHTALYWYRQSLGQGLEFLIYFQGNSAPDKSGLPSDRFSAERTGGSVSTLTIQRTQQEDSAVYLCASSSQAPWNTIYFGEGSWLTVV.

The CDR3 DNA reads as TGTGCCACCAGGGGCTACGCGAACACCGGGGAGCTGTTTTTT. It translates to CATRGYANTGELFF. The chain uses TRBV6-5 and TRBJ2-2, with D possibly being TRBD1 (6 bases). Trimming removed 10 bases from V and 0 bases from J, with 12 bases in between. Germline-derived CDR1 and CDR2 are MNHEY and SVGAGI. This CDR3 has 14 amino acids.

The gene calls are TRBV5-1 and TRBJ1-1; D is possibly TRBD1 (6 bases). Germline V lookup: CDR1 SGHRS, CDR2 YFSETQ. V was clipped by 4 bases and J by 9 bases, with 22 bases between them. The CDR3 is 15 residues long. This chain's CDR3 is CASSTGSGTQEQAFF. Here the CDR3 DNA reads TGCGCCAGCAGCACAGGATCCGGGACACAGGAACAAGCTTTCTTT.

The chain joins TRBV5-4 to TRBJ1-6; TRBD1 agrees at 8 bases. The CDR3 spans 14 residues. The V and J ends lost 3 bases and 8 bases, in that order; junction bases with no gene match: 4. Germline CDR1 SGHNT, CDR2 YYREEE (reference sequence). This CDR3 is CASSWTGTDSPLHF. As DNA, the CDR3 is TGTGCCAGCAGCTGGACAGGGACGGATTCACCCCTCCACTTT. The full variable domain, its missing parts supplied by reference TRBV5-4 and TRBJ1-6, is ETGVTQSPTHLIKTRGQQVTLRCSSQSGHNTVSWYQQALGQGPQFIFQYYREEENGRGNFPPRFSGLQFPNYSSELNVNALELDDSALYLCASSWTGTDSPLHFGNGTRLTVT.